Below, 10 T cell receptor beta chains from the same sample are listed, as sequenced in a study of control samples from healthy donors and cancer patients. Clones were read by immunoSEQ multiplex PCR, and TCRdb kept only the in-frame ones, dropping some. The data hold 120,000 or so clones, with about 90% observed a single time. The material sequenced was blood. These receptors were obtained from a man aged 18 to 30 in good health.

The chain recombines TRBV5-4 with TRBJ1-6; the match to TRBD1 covers 7 bases. Germline trimming cut 4 bases from V and 8 bases from J; bases unmatched to any gene: 9. CDR3 length equals 15 residues. Germline-derived CDR1 and CDR2 are SGHNT and YYREEE (reference sequence). CDR3 region: CASSVNRGWDSPLHF. The CDR3 region has the DNA TGTGCCAGCAGCGTGAACAGGGGTTGGGATTCACCCCTCCACTTT.

J is TRBJ2-1 and V is TRBV9; 8 bases line up with TRBD2. Germline V gene sequence: CDR1 SGDLS, CDR2 YYNGEE. The CDR3 totals 15 residues. The V and J ends lost 4 bases and 3 bases, in that order; junction bases with no gene match: 6. For the CDR3, the DNA is TGTGCCAGCAGCCCGGCAGCGGGGGTCTACAATGAGCAGTTCTTC. It specifies CASSPAAGVYNEQFF.

V is TRBV12-3 or TRBV12-4 and J is TRBJ2-7; no clear D gene. The CDR3 runs to 11 residues. V lost 4 bases to trimming and J lost 2 bases, with 3 bases between them. As DNA, the CDR3 is TGTGCCAGCAGTTCAGCCTACGAGCAGTACTTC. It yields the protein CASSSAYEQYF.

The chain links TRBV29-1 to TRBJ2-7; the D is unclear. The ends were cut back, 4 bases at V and 3 bases at J, with 16 bases in the middle. Germline loops: CDR1 SQVTM, CDR2 ANQGSEA. The CDR3 runs to 14 residues. In nucleotides, the CDR3 is TGCAGCGTTGTGGGGTTTTTGGGTAGCTACGAGCAGTACTTC. Translation gives CSVVGFLGSYEQYF.

This clone was picked up one time. The CDR3 spells CASATLAGGSLVSNEQFF. CDR3 in DNA: TGCGCCAGCGCCACCCTAGCGGGAGGTTCTCTGGTTTCCAATGAGCAGTTCTTC. This rearrangement joins TRBV5-1 to TRBJ2-1; 11 bases are a match to TRBD2. Germline V gene sequence: CDR1 SGHRS, CDR2 YFSETQ. V shed 7 bases, J shed 6 bases, and the junction held 18 bases outside the gene matches. There are 18 residues in the CDR3.

This chain uses TRBV6-5 with TRBJ2-5; TRBD2 aligns across 8 bases. This CDR3 has 15 residues. CDR1 is MNHEY and CDR2 is SVGAGI in the germline V gene. V trimming: 2 bases; J trimming: 4 bases; junction bases outside the gene matches: 6. CDR3 protein: CASSYVAGLGETQYF. The CDR3 DNA is TGTGCCAGCAGTTACGTAGCGGGATTGGGAGAGACCCAGTACTTC.

V gene TRBV21-1 combines with J gene TRBJ2-3. TRBV21-1 is recorded as a pseudogene. The CDR3 runs 18 residues. CDR3 protein: CASSNRWFCALLADTQYF. CDR3 DNA sequence: TGTGCCAGCAGCAATAGGTGGTTCTGCGCCCTATTGGCAGATACGCAGTATTTT.

The gene calls are TRBV7-2 and TRBJ2-1; 8 bases are shared with TRBD2. Trimming took 3 bases from V and 4 from J; bases not matched to a gene: 5. CDR3 size: 15 residues. The germline V gene has CDR1 SGHTA and CDR2 FQGNSA. The CDR3 protein is CASSFSGRVYNEQFF. CDR3 coding DNA: TGTGCCAGCAGCTTCTCCGGGAGGGTGTACAATGAGCAGTTCTTC.

The V gene is TRBV9, the J gene TRBJ1-2, with 7 bases fitting TRBD1. The V segment lost 4 bases and the J segment 3 bases; nucleotides outside the gene matches: 9. Germline-derived CDR1 and CDR2 are SGDLS and YYNGEE. This CDR3 is 15 amino acids long. Here the CDR3 reads CASSLTPGTDYGYTF. For the CDR3, the DNA is TGTGCCAGCAGCCTCACCCCCGGGACAGACTATGGCTACACCTTC.

This clone was observed a handful of times. J is TRBJ1-2 and V is TRBV18; D call uncertain. Between the trimmed V and J ends, which lost 8 bases and 4 bases, there was a span of 20 bases. Germline V gives CDR1 KGHSH, CDR2 LQKENI. The length of the CDR3 is 15 residues. The CDR3 DNA sequence: TGTGCCAGCCGACACCACGCCTCGATGGGCTATGGCTACACCTTC. Translated: CASRHHASMGYGYTF. Full variable domain (missing parts from reference TRBV18 and TRBJ1-2): NAGVMQNPRHLVRRRGQEARLRCSPMKGHSHVYWYRQLPEEGLKFMVYLQKENIIDESGMPKERFSAEFPKEGPSILRIQQVVRGDSAAYFCASRHHASMGYGYTFGSGTRLTVV.